This TCR beta chain was sequenced in a study of T cell responses to AZD1222 COVID-19 vaccine. Findings and limits, study-wide: Reportedly, nearly half the spike-specific TCRs target unmutated variant regions. Repertoires were obtained only post-peak T cell response.

Data came from immunoSEQ multiplex PCR; TCRdb stores just in-frame clones and leaves some out. The sample has around 99,000 clones; around 90% are singletons. A word on this clone: Its antigen is not known.

This CDR3 region has 15 residues. V trimming: 5 bases; J trimming: 3 bases; junction bases outside the gene matches: 6. Germline V gene data show CDR1 as MNHEY and CDR2 as SVGAGI. The J gene is TRBJ2-1, the V gene TRBV6-5, with 8 bases that match TRBD2. Sample: peripheral blood, taken on day 0 of AZD1222 vaccination. This receptor was identified in an adult in good health. CDR3 protein: CASSPPSGRYNEQFF. DNA of the CDR3: TGTGCCAGCAGTCCTCCTAGCGGGCGCTACAATGAGCAGTTCTTC.